These 7 T cell receptor beta chains were sequenced from one sample in a study of blood T cell repertoires in COVID-19. The table came from immunoSEQ multiplex PCR; TCRdb's copy has only in-frame clones and leaves some out. The sample has roughly 500,000 clones, roughly 88% seen once. Material for sequencing was PBMCs or T cells enriched from blood (not recorded which). The receptors originated from a woman in her 40s who had recovered from COVID-19.

The chain recombines TRBV19 with TRBJ2-1, with a possible D match to TRBD2 (5 bases). Trimming shortened V by 5 bases and J by 5 bases, and 19 bases separated the two germline ends. Germline lookup yields CDR1 LNHDA and CDR2 SQIVND (reference sequence). The CDR3 spans 16 residues. This CDR3 reads CASSLRTSPFNNEQFF. CDR3 DNA: TGTGCCAGTAGTCTAAGAACTAGTCCCTTTAACAATGAGCAGTTCTTC.

The gene calls are TRBV27 and TRBJ2-5, with 9 positions matching TRBD1. CDR3 length equals 14 residues. Per the germline V gene, CDR1 is MNHEY and CDR2 is SMNVEV (reference sequence). The junction had 8 bases not matched to a gene; V was cut back by 6 bases and J by 6 bases. CDR3 region: CASRQGTGKQTQYF. CDR3 DNA sequence: TGTGCCAGCAGGCAAGGGACAGGGAAGCAGACCCAGTACTTC.

The genes are TRBV27 and TRBJ2-7; TRBD2 might be the D (6 bases). CDR1 is MNHEY and CDR2 is SMNVEV in the germline V gene (reference sequence). The CDR3 is 15 residues long. V lost 4 bases and J lost 4, with 17 bases in between. The CDR3 reads CASSSRSGTVYEQYF. The CDR3 DNA sequence: TGTGCCAGCAGTTCCCGCTCCGGGACTGTATACGAGCAGTACTTC.

About this clone itself: At the DNA level, this CDR3 is encoded by other sequences in the same sample as well. This chain links TRBV19 with TRBJ1-6, with TRBD1 matching 9 bases. Germline V CDR1 and CDR2: LNHDA, SQIVND (reference sequence). The CDR3 has 14 residues. The V segment lost 3 bases and the J segment 10 bases; nucleotides outside the gene matches: 4. CDR3 sequence: CASSIGQGYSPLHF. The CDR3 region has the DNA TGTGCCAGTAGTATTGGACAGGGGTACTCACCCCTCCACTTT.

This chain connects TRBV5-1 to TRBJ1-1; TRBD1 aligns across 11 bases. The CDR3 loop spans 17 amino acids. Germline CDR1 reads SGHRS; CDR2 reads YFSETQ. J was trimmed by 0 bases and V by 4 bases; bases with no gene match: 8. The CDR3 DNA reads as TGCGCCAGCAGCCAGGGGACAGGGGGTAGGATGAACACTGAAGCTTTCTTT. Translating gives CASSQGTGGRMNTEAFF.

The count of this clone is one. The V and J genes are TRBV5-4 and TRBJ2-1, with TRBD2 identical over 14 bases. This CDR3 comprises 17 residues. Germline trimming cut 6 bases from V and 5 bases from J; bases unmatched to any gene: 10. Germline V CDR1 and CDR2: SGHNT, YYREEE (reference sequence). In nucleotides, the CDR3 is TGTGCCAGCAAAGGGACTAGCGGGAGCAGGGCCAACAATGAGCAGTTCTTC. It codes for CASKGTSGSRANNEQFF.

The chain uses TRBV11-2 and TRBJ2-1; possible D gene TRBD2, 5 bases. The CDR3 spans 18 residues. The V gene's germline CDR1 is SGHAT and CDR2 FQNNGV. Trimming stripped 1 base from V and 2 bases from J, with 18 bases between. CDR3 sequence reads: CASSLGRLQVRTYNEQFF. Written as DNA, the CDR3 is TGTGCCAGCAGCTTAGGGAGGTTGCAGGTACGGACCTACAATGAGCAGTTCTTC.